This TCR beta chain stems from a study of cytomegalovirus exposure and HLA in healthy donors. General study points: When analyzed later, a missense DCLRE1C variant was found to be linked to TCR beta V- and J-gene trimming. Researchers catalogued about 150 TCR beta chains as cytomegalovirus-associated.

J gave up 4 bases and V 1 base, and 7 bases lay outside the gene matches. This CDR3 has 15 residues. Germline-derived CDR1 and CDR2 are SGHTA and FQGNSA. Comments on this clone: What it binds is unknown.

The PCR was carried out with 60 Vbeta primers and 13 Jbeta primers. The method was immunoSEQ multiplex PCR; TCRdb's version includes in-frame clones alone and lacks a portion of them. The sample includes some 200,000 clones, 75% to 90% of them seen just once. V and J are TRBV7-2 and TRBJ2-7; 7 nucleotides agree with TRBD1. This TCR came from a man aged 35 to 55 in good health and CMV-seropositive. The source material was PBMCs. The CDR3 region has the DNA TGTGCCAGCAGCTTAGGGGGGACAGCGGAGTACGAGCAGTACTTC. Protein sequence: CASSLGGTAEYEQYF.